The 22 T cell receptor beta chains below all came from one sample that was sequenced in a study of T cell repertoires in cytomegalovirus infection. MiXCR, run by TCRdb on the reads, gives a single entry per CDR3 protein. The sample lists 90,000 to 120,000 distinct CDR3 sequences; 23% were seen once. Sample: CD8+ T cells from PBMCs. These receptors were collected from a human donor in good health (CMV status not recorded). Some clones in this sample may be carry-over from other donors' samples.

For the CDR3, the DNA is TGCGCCAGCAGCCACGGATACAATGAGCAGTTCTTC. It yields the protein CASSHGYNEQFF. The gene calls are TRBV4-3 and TRBJ2-1; no clear D gene. V was shortened by 3 bases and J by 4 bases, with 4 bases between the two germline ends. Per germline, CDR1 LGHNA and CDR2 YSLEER. CDR3 length equals 12 residues.

This clonotype was seen a few times. The J gene is TRBJ2-1, the V gene TRBV6-1; possible D gene TRBD1, 5 bases. Trimming removed 2 bases at V and 0 bases at J, with 8 bases between. CDR1 is MNHNS and CDR2 is SASEGT in the germline V gene. This CDR3 has 15 amino acids. This CDR3 reads CASSELDSSYNEQFF. The CDR3 DNA follows: TGTGCCAGCAGTGAATTAGACAGCTCCTACAATGAGCAGTTCTTC.

In DNA form, the CDR3 reads TGTGCCAGCAAGGGGGCAGGGCGAGAGCAGTTCTTC. Residues: CASKGAGREQFF. The chain combines TRBV12-3 or TRBV12-4 with TRBJ2-1, with TRBD1 matching over 7 bases. The CDR3 length is 12 residues. The V and J ends lost 7 bases and 10 bases, in that order; junction bases with no gene match: 7.

CDR3 coding DNA: TGTGCCAGCAGCCCCGGGACTAGCGGGAGTTATGAGCAGTTCTTC. It translates to CASSPGTSGSYEQFF. V usage is TRBV11-3 and J usage is TRBJ2-1; 14 bases are a match to TRBD2. Germline assignment: CDR1 SGHNT and CDR2 YENEEA. Trimming took 5 bases from V and 8 from J; bases not matched to a gene: 5. The CDR3 covers 15 residues.

The V call is TRBV28, the J call TRBJ2-7; D gene ambiguous. Trimming cost V 6 bases and J 0 bases, with 12 bases left between them. The CDR3 consists of 14 residues. CDR1 and CDR2 from the germline V gene are MDHEN and SYDVKM. CDR3 coding DNA: TGTGCCAGCAGCCAGGCCATTAGCTCCTACGAGCAGTACTTC. The encoded protein is CASSQAISSYEQYF.

This clonotype appeared many times. V usage is TRBV7-9 and J usage is TRBJ2-1; 8 bases agree with TRBD1. The length of the CDR3 is 14 residues. Germline-derived CDR1 and CDR2 are SEHNR and FQNEAQ (reference sequence). V was clipped by 3 bases and J by 9 bases; unmatched bases: 7. DNA for the CDR3: TGTGCCAGCAGCTTGACAGGGGCCTACGGTGAGCAGTTCTTC. Translated: CASSLTGAYGEQFF.

In its sample, this clonotype was seen many times. J is TRBJ2-5 and V is TRBV7-3; TRBD1 matches at 10 bases. The CDR3 extends over 15 amino acids. The V segment lost 0 bases and the J segment 4 bases; nucleotides outside the gene matches: 2. Germline loops: CDR1 SGHTA, CDR2 FQGTGA. As DNA, the CDR3 is TGTGCCAGCAGCTTAACTGGGACAGGGGTAGAGACCCAGTACTTC. It encodes CASSLTGTGVETQYF.

This clonotype was observed many times. J is TRBJ1-1 and V is TRBV12-3 or TRBV12-4; D may be TRBD1 (6 bases). V shed 4 bases and J shed 4 bases, with 13 bases lying between them. The CDR3 consists of 14 residues. The CDR3 spells CASSSQGKGTEAFF. The CDR3 nucleotides read TGTGCCAGCAGTTCCCAGGGGAAGGGCACTGAAGCTTTCTTT.

In regard to this clonotype: One end of the junction fails to match germline, which may point to a read error. The chain uses TRBV6-8 and TRBJ2-1, with D perhaps assigned TRBD1 or TRBD2 (6 bases each). From germline, CDR1 is MNHGY and CDR2 SAAAGT. This CDR3 is 14 amino acids long. CDR3 bases: TGTGCCAGCAGTTTCGAGGGGGAGGATAATGAGCAGTTATTC. It codes for CASSFEGEDNEQLF.

V usage is TRBV7-2 and J usage is TRBJ2-1; D is ambiguous. V was pared by 2 bases and J by 5 bases, with 19 bases between. Per the germline V gene, CDR1 is SGHTA and CDR2 is FQGNSA. The CDR3 consists of 17 residues. CDR3 protein: CASSLFNPSYSNNEQFF. CDR3 in DNA: TGTGCCAGCAGCTTATTTAATCCGTCTTACTCGAACAATGAGCAGTTCTTC. The full variable domain, with the rest looked up from reference TRBV7-2 and TRBJ2-1, is GAGVSQSPSNKVTEKGKDVELRCDPISGHTALYWYRQSLGQGLEFLIYFQGNSAPDKSGLPSDRFSAERTGGSVSTLTIQRTQQEDSAVYLCASSLFNPSYSNNEQFFGPGTRLTVL.

About this clonotype: No conserved phenylalanine or tryptophan ends this CDR3, so it is likely a read error. This chain connects TRBV27 to TRBJ2-2; D not certain. Trimming removed 8 bases from V and 5 bases from J, with 9 bases in between. Germline assignment: CDR1 MNHEY and CDR2 SMNVEV (reference sequence). The CDR3 covers 12 residues. CDR3 sequence: CASGLSTGELFC. The CDR3 nucleotides are TGTGCCAGCGGATTGTCGACCGGGGAGCTGTTTTGT.

This chain joins TRBV10-2 and TRBJ1-1, with D maybe TRBD1 (5 bases). The germline V and J ends were trimmed by 2 bases and 4 bases, with 11 bases remaining between them. CDR3 length: 14 amino acids. Germline assignment: CDR1 WSHSY and CDR2 SAAADI. CDR3 amino acids: CASSEGGMGTEAFF. In DNA form, the CDR3 reads TGCGCCAGCAGTGAGGGGGGTATGGGCACTGAAGCTTTCTTT.

The table lists this clonotype with many counts. This chain connects TRBV5-1 to TRBJ2-3; 10 nucleotides match TRBD1. V gave up 5 bases and J gave up 0 bases; unmatched junction bases: 12. CDR3 length equals 18 residues. Germline loops: CDR1 SGHRS, CDR2 YFSETQ. DNA of the CDR3: TGCGCCAGCAGTTACTCCGATGGGACAGGGGTGAGCACAGATACGCAGTATTTT. Amino acids: CASSYSDGTGVSTDTQYF.

This clonotype was picked up a small number of times. This rearrangement joins TRBV14 to TRBJ2-3; D tentatively fits TRBD1 or TRBD2 (5 bases each). This CDR3 is built from 17 residues. The ends were cut back, 0 bases at V and 5 bases at J, with 18 bases in the middle. Germline V gives CDR1 SGHDN, CDR2 FVKESK. The CDR3 DNA sequence: TGTGCCAGCAGCCAAGATCGGGGTCAGGGAGTCGGAGATACGCAGTATTTT. This encodes CASSQDRGQGVGDTQYF.

V and J are TRBV28 and TRBJ2-7; the D is unclear. The V end lost 4 bases, the J end lost 3 bases, and 10 bases lay between the germline ends. The CDR3 loop spans 13 amino acids. Germline CDR1 MDHEN, CDR2 SYDVKM. The CDR3 DNA sequence: TGTGCCAGCAGTTCCCGCGCAAACTACGAGCAGTACTTC. Translated, it gives CASSSRANYEQYF.

The V and J genes are TRBV14 and TRBJ2-1; 7 positions agree with TRBD1. Trimming removed 3 bases from V and 3 bases from J; junction bases left unmatched: 2. Germline CDR1 is SGHDN and CDR2 is FVKESK. The CDR3 has 14 amino acids. CDR3: CASSHRDSYNEQFF. The CDR3 bases are TGTGCCAGCAGCCACCGGGACAGCTACAATGAGCAGTTCTTC.

This clonotype has at least ten counts. V and J are TRBV7-8 and TRBJ2-1; 9 positions match TRBD2. V was pared by 3 bases and J by 8 bases, with 8 bases of the junction left unmatched. The CDR3 runs 15 residues. The germline gives CDR1 SGHVS, CDR2 FQNEAQ. CDR3 coding DNA: TGTGCCAGCAGCTTGGAGCGGGGGGCCGCGGATGAGCAGTTCTTC. This codes for CASSLERGAADEQFF. Full variable domain (missing parts from reference TRBV7-8 and TRBJ2-1): GAGVSQSPRYKVAKRGQDVALRCDPISGHVSLFWYQQALGQGPEFLTYFQNEAQLDKSGLPSDRFFAERPEGSVSTLKIQRTQQEDSAVYLCASSLERGAADEQFFGPGTRLTVL.

V gene TRBV15 combines with J gene TRBJ2-1; D assignment may be TRBD1 or TRBD2 (5 bases each). Germline V gives CDR1 LNHNV, CDR2 YYDKDF (reference sequence). CDR3 length: 15 residues. The V and J ends lost 1 base and 3 bases respectively, with 10 bases between them. Here the CDR3 reads CATSRVRGSYNEQFF. CDR3 nucleotide sequence: TGTGCCACCAGCAGAGTCCGGGGCAGCTACAATGAGCAGTTCTTC.

This clonotype was picked up many times. The chain joins TRBV7-9 to TRBJ2-1; the D is unclear. Deletions cut 1 base from V and 9 bases from J, with 4 bases between. Germline lookup yields CDR1 SEHNR and CDR2 FQNEAQ (reference sequence). CDR3 length: 11 residues. The CDR3: CASSLGTEQFF. As DNA, the CDR3 is TGTGCCAGCAGCTTAGGTACTGAGCAGTTCTTC.

This clonotype has at least ten counts. This chain connects TRBV28 to TRBJ2-7, with 7 bases aligning to TRBD1. Trimming removed 7 bases from V and 1 base from J; junction bases left unmatched: 10. CDR3 size: 15 residues. Germline values: CDR1 MDHEN, CDR2 SYDVKM. CDR3 loop: CASTLSQGNSYEQYF. DNA for the CDR3: TGTGCCAGCACATTGTCACAGGGGAATTCCTACGAGCAGTACTTC.

The chain carries TRBV6-2 or TRBV6-3 and TRBJ1-5; TRBD1 aligns across 10 bases. After removal of 0 bases from V and 5 bases from J, the junction contained 7 bases not matched to a gene. CDR3 length equals 17 residues. Germline V gene lookup returns CDR1 MNHEY and CDR2 SVGEGT. CDR3 bases: TGTGCCAGCAGTTACTCGAAGCGTGGACAGGGGGATCAGCCCCAGCATTTT. As protein: CASSYSKRGQGDQPQHF.

The rearrangement joins TRBV7-4 to TRBJ2-2, with 7 bases fitting TRBD2. Trimming cost V 9 bases and J 6 bases; bases outside gene matches: 10. Germline assignment: CDR1 SGHVT and CDR2 SQSDAQ. The CDR3 runs 14 residues. The CDR3 DNA follows: TGTGCCAGGAGCGGCGGGGGAGTTTCCGGGGAGCTGTTTTTT. Translation gives CARSGGGVSGELFF. Looking up the rest from reference TRBV7-4 and TRBJ2-2 gives the full variable domain: GAGVSQSPRYKVAKRGRDVALRCDSISGHVTLYWYRQTLGQGSEVLTYSQSDAQRDKSGRPSGRFSAERPERSVSTLKIQRTEQGDSAVYLCARSGGGVSGELFFGEGSRLTVL.